Sequencing of this T cell receptor (beta chain) was carried out in a study of cytomegalovirus exposure and HLA in healthy donors. Notes on the study in general: High sensitivity and specificity were reportedly achieved when the classifier diagnosed cytomegalovirus status.

As regards this clone: The antigen is not known. The same CDR3 arises from other DNA sequences in this sample as well.

Germline V lookup: CDR1 SQVTM, CDR2 ANQGSEA. J gave up 1 base and V 4 bases, and 0 bases lay outside the gene matches. This CDR3 is built from 12 residues. Use of 60 Vbeta and 13 Jbeta primers characterized the PCR. Method: immunoSEQ multiplex PCR; TCRdb's copy keeps in-frame clones and lacks some. The table includes over 85,000 clones, around 87% detected once. The clonotype was recovered from a man aged 35 to 55 in good health and CMV-seronegative. The material sequenced was PBMCs. The rearrangement links TRBV29-1 to TRBJ2-5, with 7 bases fitting TRBD1. The CDR3 reads CSVGQGQETQYF. CDR3 DNA sequence: TGCAGCGTTGGACAGGGCCAAGAGACCCAGTACTTC.